This TCR beta chain appears in the sequencing data of a study of OX40 agonist ivuxolimab in advanced cancers. The germline CDR1 and CDR2 sequences are LNHDA and SQIVND (reference sequence). The CDR3 covers 15 residues. V was cut by 1 base and J by 4 bases, with 13 bases left in between. TCRdb keeps only in-frame clones here, not all; method: immunoSEQ multiplex PCR. The sample consists of approximately 58,000 clones, 65% to 85% of them appearing once. The clonotype originates from an adult with an advanced solid tumor such as melanoma, head and neck, liver or kidney cancer. The sample here was CD4+ or CD8+ T cells sorted from blood, taken in a trial of the OX40 agonist ivuxolimab. The chain is built from TRBV19 and TRBJ1-2; unclear D gene. DNA for the CDR3: TGTGCCAGTAGTATAGGCTGGGTGAGAGGCTATGGCTACACCTTC. The encoded protein is CASSIGWVRGYGYTF.